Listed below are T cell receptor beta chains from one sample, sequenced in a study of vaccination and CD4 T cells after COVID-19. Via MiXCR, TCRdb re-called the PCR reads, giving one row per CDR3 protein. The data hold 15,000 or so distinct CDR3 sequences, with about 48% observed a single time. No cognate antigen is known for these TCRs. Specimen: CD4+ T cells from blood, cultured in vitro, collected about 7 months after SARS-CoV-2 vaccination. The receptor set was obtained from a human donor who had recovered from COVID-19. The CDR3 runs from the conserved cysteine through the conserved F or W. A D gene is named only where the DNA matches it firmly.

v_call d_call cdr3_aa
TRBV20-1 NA CSANPTTGRTDTQYF
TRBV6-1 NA CASSELGDIPNTEAFF
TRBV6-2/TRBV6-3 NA CASSYSIEGDTQYF
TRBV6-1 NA CASGSLHGTDTQYF
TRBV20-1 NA CSASGRGFQETQYF
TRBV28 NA CASSAPGTANSPLHF
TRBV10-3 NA CAISETVSSYEQYF
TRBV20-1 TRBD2 CSAPRLAGLTQYF
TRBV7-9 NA CASSPPGGRDSPLHF
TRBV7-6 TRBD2 CASSPLAGGLYEQYF
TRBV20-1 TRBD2 CSASRTSDSYEQYF
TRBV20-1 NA CSARYEGPPGYGYTF
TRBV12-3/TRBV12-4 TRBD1 CASSATGTGHSNQPQHF
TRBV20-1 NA CSVLLGVREQYF
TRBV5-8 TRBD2 CASSPGTSGVGAETQYF
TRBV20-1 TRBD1 CSARIRDRADNEQFF
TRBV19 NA CASSPTLEETQYF
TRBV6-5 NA CASSYSRGMSNQPQHF
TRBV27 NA CASSLGGITEAFF
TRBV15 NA CATSETGTFGVPIYEQYF
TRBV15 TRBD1 CATSRGQGRTQHF
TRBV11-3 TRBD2 CASTPGGSGRTDTQYF
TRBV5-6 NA CASSLLGLSTDTQYF
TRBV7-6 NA CASSRDRQETQYF
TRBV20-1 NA CSARSPSGNTIYF
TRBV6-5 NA CASSYRRDVRNQPQHF
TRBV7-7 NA CASRRYEQYF
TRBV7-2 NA CASQGRISTDTQYF
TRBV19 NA CASQGTYNSPLHF
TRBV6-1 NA CASSRTDYNEQFF
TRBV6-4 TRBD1 CAVQGARYEQYF
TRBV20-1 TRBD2 CSARVLAGTGSYNEQFF
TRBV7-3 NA CASSPTGIADNEQFF
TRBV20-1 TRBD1 CSATGTGVTQYF
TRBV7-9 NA CASSLDITGGEDTQYF
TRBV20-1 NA CSALLPYSNQPQHF
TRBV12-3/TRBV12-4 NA CASSLRSRVTQYF
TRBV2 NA CASARGGNDYGYTF
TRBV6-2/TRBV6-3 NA CASRQAASWETQYF
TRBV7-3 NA CASSQGPEQFF
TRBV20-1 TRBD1 CSARRNRGEGDTEAFF
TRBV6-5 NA CASSYPGGRNEQFF
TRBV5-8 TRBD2 CASRLAGGLGETQYF
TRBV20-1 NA CSARDSGTGRVNIQYF
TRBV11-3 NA CASSLGSGSRGCTF
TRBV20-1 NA CSARGRLSAEAFF
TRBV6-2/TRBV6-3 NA CASSYVVLSNQPQHF
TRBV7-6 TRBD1 CASSRDRGAEAFF
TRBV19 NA CASSSGTPSNQPQHF
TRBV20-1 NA CSARVGGGPGAQYF
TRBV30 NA CAWRANLGNQPQHF
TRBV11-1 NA CASSLGEGPSYEQYF
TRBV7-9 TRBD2 CASTPVGGETQYF
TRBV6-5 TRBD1 CASSYQGQGVNTEAFF
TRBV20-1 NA CSARQKNQAQHF
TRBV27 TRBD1 CASSLFPGQGSYGYTF
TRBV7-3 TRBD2 CASSAGGHNEQFF
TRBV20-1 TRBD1 CSARKGAVDIQYF